These 3 T cell receptor beta chains were sequenced from one sample in a study of tumor and adjacent non-tumor tissue in lung cancer. RNA was extracted from bulk tissue without any cell sorting. More than 3 cm separated this lung sample from the edge of the tumor. The library came from three nested PCR rounds adapted from ARM-PCR protocols. TCRdb re-called the multiplex PCR reads with MiXCR, one entry per CDR3 protein. The sample gives approximately 79,000 distinct CDR3 sequences, about 80% of which show up once; around 40% is in the top ten. Sequenced: distant non-tumor lung tissue. These receptor sequences come from a man in his 70s with non-small cell lung cancer.

In regard to this clonotype: At one end, the junction sequence differs from germline, possibly due to a read error. The V gene is TRBV6-1, the J gene TRBJ1-2, with unresolved D. This CDR3 is 15 amino acids long. Germline V gene sequence: CDR1 MNHNS, CDR2 SASEGT. The DNA of the CDR3 is TGTGCCAACAGTGAAATGCGGGGAACATTCTATGGCTACACCTTC. Translating it yields CANSEMRGTFYGYTF.

This clonotype occurred a few times. The V call is TRBV7-8, the J call TRBJ1-1; 7 nucleotides match TRBD1. CDR3 length equals 13 residues. V shed 2 bases, J shed 3 bases, and the junction held 0 bases outside the gene matches. Germline loops: CDR1 SGHVS, CDR2 FQNEAQ. The CDR3 DNA sequence: TGTGCCAGCAGCTTAACAGGGGACACTGAAGCTTTCTTT. This sequence encodes CASSLTGDTEAFF.

In this sample, this clonotype turned up a few times. This may come from a read error, since a much larger clone is one base off. J is TRBJ2-1 and V is TRBV5-6; D gene unclear. Per the germline V gene, CDR1 is SGHDT and CDR2 is YYEEEE. The CDR3 has 13 amino acids. V lost 1 base and J lost 8, with 10 bases in between. As DNA, the CDR3 is TGTGCCAGCAGCTTGCCCCCTTTGGATGAGCAGTTCTTC. Translating gives CASSLPPLDEQFF.